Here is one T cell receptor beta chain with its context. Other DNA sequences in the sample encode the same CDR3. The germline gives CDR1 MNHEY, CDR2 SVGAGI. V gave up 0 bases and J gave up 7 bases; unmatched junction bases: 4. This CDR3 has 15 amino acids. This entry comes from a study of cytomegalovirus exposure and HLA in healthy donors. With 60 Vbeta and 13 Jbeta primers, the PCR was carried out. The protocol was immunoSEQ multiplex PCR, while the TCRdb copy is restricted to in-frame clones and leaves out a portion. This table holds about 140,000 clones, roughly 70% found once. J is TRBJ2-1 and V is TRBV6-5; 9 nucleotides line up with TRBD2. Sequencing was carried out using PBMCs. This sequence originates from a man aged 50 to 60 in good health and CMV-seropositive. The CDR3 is CASSYSSAGGNEQFF. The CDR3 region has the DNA TGTGCCAGCAGTTACTCGTCGGCGGGAGGGAATGAGCAGTTCTTC.